This TCR beta chain was found in a study of PD-1 blockade in classical Hodgkin lymphoma. Study-level findings and limits: Patients excluded were those beginning nivolumab under 1 year after ASCT. TCR diversity rose significantly by C4D1 in CD4+ but not CD8+ cells.

Time point reported: cycle 4 day 1 (C4D1), after 6 weeks of nivolumab. Relapse was seen in all patients after autologous stem cell transplantation, and brentuximab vedotin exposure was variable. TCRdb's copy holds only in-frame clones and misses some; the assay was immunoSEQ multiplex PCR. The sample shows about 94,000 clones, roughly 91% of them seen only once. Remarks on this clone: Antigen specificity is unknown.

Sequences were derived from peripheral blood mononuclear cells (PBMCs), sampled before the fourth cycle of nivolumab. This TCR came from a human donor with classical Hodgkin lymphoma.

CDR3 nucleotides: TGTGCCAGCAGCTGGAGGACAGGGGGGAGGGCTGGGGCCAAAAACATTCAGTACTTC. This codes for CASSWRTGGRAGAKNIQYF. The rearrangement joins TRBV5-6 to TRBJ2-4, with 10 bases identical to TRBD1. The CDR3 covers 19 residues. Germline lookup yields CDR1 SGHDT and CDR2 YYEEEE. J was trimmed by 1 base and V by 3 bases; bases with no gene match: 13.